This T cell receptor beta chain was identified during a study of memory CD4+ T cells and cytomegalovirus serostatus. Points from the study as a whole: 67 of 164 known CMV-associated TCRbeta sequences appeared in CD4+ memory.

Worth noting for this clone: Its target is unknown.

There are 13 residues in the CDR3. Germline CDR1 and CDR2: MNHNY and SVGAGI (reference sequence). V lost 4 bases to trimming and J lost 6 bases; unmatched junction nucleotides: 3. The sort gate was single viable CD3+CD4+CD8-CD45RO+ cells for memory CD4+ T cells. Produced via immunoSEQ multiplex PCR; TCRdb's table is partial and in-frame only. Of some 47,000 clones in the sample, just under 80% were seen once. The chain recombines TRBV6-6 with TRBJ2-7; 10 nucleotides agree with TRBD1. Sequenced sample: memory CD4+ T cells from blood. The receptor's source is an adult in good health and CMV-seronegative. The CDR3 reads CASSWGTGAEQYF. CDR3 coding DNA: TGTGCCAGCAGTTGGGGGACAGGGGCCGAGCAGTACTTC.